The clone carrying this TCR beta chain was found once. The antigen is not known. This entry belongs to a study of cytomegalovirus exposure and HLA in healthy donors. Overall study results and limits: TRBV6-2, TRBV6-3 and other indistinguishable V segments were excluded. About 90% or about 30% of the time was how often most TCR beta V segments were productive, according to an earlier analysis.

Looked up from germline, CDR1 is SGHRS and CDR2 is YFSETQ. Trimming removed 0 bases at V and 0 bases at J, with 7 bases between. This CDR3 spans 15 amino acids. The primer mix had 60 Vbeta and 13 Jbeta primers. Libraries were prepared by immunoSEQ multiplex PCR; TCRdb keeps only in-frame clonotypes and omits some of them. Seen here are some 160,000 clones, roughly 84% observed once, and the top ten hold about 2.5%. The chain carries TRBV5-1 and TRBJ2-1; D not certain. The source of this sequence is a man in his thirties or forties in good health and CMV-seropositive. The sequencing input was PBMCs. CDR3 sequence reads: CASSLESPSYNEQFF. CDR3 bases: TGCGCCAGCAGCTTGGAAAGCCCCTCCTACAATGAGCAGTTCTTC.